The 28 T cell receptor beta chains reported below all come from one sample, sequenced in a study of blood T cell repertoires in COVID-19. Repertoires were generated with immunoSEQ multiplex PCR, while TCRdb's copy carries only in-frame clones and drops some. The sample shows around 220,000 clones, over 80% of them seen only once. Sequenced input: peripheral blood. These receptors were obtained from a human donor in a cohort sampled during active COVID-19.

Here the CDR3 DNA reads TGTGCCAGCAGTCCGTCCTCAGACAATACCCACGAGCAGTACTTC. This codes for CASSPSSDNTHEQYF. The chain has TRBV6-5 and TRBJ2-7; D gene unclear. V was trimmed by 5 bases and J by 5 bases, leaving 19 bases between them. CDR3 size: 15 residues. Per the germline V gene, CDR1 is MNHEY and CDR2 is SVGAGI.

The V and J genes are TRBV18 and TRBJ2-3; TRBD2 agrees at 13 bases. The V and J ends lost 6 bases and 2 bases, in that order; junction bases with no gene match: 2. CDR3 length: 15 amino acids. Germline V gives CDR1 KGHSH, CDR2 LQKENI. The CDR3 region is CASSGLAGLTDTQYF. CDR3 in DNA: TGTGCCAGCTCGGGACTAGCGGGGCTCACAGATACGCAGTATTTT.

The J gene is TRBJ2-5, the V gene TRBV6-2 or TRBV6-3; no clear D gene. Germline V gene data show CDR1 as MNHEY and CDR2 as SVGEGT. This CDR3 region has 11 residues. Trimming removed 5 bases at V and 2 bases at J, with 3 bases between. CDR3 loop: CASSPQETQYF. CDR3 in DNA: TGTGCCAGCAGTCCACAAGAGACCCAGTACTTC.

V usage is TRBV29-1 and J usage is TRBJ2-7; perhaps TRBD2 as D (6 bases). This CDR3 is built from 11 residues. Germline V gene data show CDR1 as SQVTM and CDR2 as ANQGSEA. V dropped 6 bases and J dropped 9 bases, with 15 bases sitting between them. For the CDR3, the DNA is TGCAGCGTCATTAGCGGCGTCGGGCAGTACTTC. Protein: CSVISGVGQYF.

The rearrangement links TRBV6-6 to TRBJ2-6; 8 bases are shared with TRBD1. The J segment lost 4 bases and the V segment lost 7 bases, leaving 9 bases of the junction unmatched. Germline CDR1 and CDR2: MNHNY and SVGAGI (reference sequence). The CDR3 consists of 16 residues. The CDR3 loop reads CASIGQGALGANVLTF. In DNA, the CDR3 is TGTGCCAGCATAGGGCAGGGGGCGCTCGGGGCCAACGTCCTGACTTTC.

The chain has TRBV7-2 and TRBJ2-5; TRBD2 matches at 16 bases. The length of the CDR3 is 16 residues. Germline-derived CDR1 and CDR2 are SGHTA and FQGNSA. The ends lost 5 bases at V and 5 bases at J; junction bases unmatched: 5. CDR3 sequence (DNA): TGTGCCAGCAGCGCCCCGGGACTAGCGGGAGGGGAGACCCAGTACTTC. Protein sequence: CASSAPGLAGGETQYF.

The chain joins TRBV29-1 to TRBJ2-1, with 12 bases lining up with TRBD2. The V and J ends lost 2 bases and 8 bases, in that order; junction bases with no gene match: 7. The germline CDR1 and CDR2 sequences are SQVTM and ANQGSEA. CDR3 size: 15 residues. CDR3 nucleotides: TGCAGCGTTGAACTAGCGGGAGGGCCGATGGATGAGCAGTTCTTC. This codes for CSVELAGGPMDEQFF.

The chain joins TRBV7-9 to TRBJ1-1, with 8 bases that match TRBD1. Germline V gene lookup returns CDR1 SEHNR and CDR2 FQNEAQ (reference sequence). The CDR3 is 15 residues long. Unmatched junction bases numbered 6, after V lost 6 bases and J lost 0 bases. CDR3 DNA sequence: TGTGCCAGCAGTTCTCTACAGGGGGTGAACACTGAAGCTTTCTTT. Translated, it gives CASSSLQGVNTEAFF.

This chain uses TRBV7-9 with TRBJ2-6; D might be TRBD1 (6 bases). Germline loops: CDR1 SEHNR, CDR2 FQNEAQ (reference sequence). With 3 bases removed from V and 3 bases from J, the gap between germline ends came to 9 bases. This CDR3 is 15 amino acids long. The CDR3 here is CASSLTGGGANVLTF. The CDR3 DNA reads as TGTGCCAGCAGCTTGACAGGTGGTGGGGCCAACGTCCTGACTTTC. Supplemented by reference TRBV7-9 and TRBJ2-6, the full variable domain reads DTGVSQNPRHKITKRGQNVTFRCDPISEHNRLYWYRQTLGQGPEFLTYFQNEAQLEKSRLLSDRFSAERPKGSFSTLEIQRTEQGDSAMYLCASSLTGGGANVLTFGAGSRLTVL.

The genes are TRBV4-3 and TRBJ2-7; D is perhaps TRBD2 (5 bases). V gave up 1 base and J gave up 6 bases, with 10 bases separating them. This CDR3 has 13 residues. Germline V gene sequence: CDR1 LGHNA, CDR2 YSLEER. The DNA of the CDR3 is TGCGCCAGCAGCCAAGGGCTAGCTAGCGAGCAGTACTTC. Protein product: CASSQGLASEQYF.

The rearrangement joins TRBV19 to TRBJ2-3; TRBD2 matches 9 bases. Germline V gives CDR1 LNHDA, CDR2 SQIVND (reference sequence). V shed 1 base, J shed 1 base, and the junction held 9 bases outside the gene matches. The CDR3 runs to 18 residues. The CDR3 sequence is CASSIGRVSGSRTDTQYF. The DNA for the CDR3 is TGTGCCAGTAGTATAGGTCGGGTTAGCGGGAGTCGCACAGATACGCAGTATTTT. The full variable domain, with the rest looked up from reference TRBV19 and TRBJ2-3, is DGGITQSPKYLFRKEGQNVTLSCEQNLNHDAMYWYRQDPGQGLRLIYYSQIVNDFQKGDIAEGYSVSREKKESFPLTVTSAQKNPTAFYLCASSIGRVSGSRTDTQYFGPGTRLTVL.

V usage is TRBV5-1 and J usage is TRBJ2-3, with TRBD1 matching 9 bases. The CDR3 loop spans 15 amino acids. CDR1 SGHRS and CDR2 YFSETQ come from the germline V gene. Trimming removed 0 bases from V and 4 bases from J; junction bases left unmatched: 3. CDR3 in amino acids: CASSLGRTGADTQYF. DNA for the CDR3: TGCGCCAGCAGCTTGGGTAGGACAGGGGCAGATACGCAGTATTTT.

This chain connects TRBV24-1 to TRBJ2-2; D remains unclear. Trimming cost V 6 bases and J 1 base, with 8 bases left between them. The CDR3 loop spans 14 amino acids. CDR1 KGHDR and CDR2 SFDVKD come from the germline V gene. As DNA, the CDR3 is TGTGCCACCAGTCCATTAGAGAACACCGGGGAGCTGTTTTTT. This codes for CATSPLENTGELFF.

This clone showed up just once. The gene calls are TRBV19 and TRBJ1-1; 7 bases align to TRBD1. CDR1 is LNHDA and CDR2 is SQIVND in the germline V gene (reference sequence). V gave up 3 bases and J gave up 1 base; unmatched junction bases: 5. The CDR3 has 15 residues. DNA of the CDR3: TGTGCCAGTAGTATTAAAGGGGGCGAGAACACTGAAGCTTTCTTT. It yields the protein CASSIKGGENTEAFF.

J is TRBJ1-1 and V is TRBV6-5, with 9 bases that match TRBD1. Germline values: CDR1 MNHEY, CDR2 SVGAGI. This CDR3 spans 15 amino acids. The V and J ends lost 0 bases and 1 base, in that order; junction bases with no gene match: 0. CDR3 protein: CASSYSGQGNTEAFF. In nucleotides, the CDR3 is TGTGCCAGCAGTTACTCGGGACAGGGGAACACTGAAGCTTTCTTT.

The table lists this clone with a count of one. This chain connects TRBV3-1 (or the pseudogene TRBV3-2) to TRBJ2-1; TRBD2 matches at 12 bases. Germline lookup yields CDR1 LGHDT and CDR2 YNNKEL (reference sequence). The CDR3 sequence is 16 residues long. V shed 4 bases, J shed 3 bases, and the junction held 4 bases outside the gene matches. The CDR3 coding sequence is TGTGCCAGCAGCCGCAGGACTAGCGGGGTCTACAATGAGCAGTTCTTC. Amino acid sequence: CASSRRTSGVYNEQFF.

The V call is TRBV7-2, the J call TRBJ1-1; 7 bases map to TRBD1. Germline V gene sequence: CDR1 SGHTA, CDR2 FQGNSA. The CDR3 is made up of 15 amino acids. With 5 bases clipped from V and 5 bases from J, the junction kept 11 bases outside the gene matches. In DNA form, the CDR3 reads TGTGCCAGCAGCCACAGGGGATGGGCTGTAACTGAAGCTTTCTTT. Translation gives CASSHRGWAVTEAFF.

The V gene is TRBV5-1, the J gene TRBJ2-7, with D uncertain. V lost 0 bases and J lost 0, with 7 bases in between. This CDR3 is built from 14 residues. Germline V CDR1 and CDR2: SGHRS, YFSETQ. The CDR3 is CASSLGYSSYEQYF. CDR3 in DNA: TGCGCCAGCAGCTTGGGGTATAGCTCCTACGAGCAGTACTTC.

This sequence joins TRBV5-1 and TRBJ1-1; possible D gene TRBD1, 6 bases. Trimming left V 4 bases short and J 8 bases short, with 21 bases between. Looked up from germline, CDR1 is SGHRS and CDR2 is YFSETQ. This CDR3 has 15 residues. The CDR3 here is CASSPAGALPAEAFF. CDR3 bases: TGCGCCAGCAGCCCGGCGGGGGCCCTTCCCGCCGAAGCTTTCTTT. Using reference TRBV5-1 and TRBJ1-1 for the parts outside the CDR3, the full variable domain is KAGVTQTPRYLIKTRGQQVTLSCSPISGHRSVSWYQQTPGQGLQFLFEYFSETQRNKGNFPGRFSGRQFSNSRSEMNVSTLELGDSALYLCASSPAGALPAEAFFGQGTRLTVV.

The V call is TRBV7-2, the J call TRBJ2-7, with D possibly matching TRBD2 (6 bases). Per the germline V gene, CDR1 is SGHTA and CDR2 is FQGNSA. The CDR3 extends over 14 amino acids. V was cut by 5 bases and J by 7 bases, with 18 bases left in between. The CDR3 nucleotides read TGTGCCAGCAGCGCATCCCGGGGGTTCGGGGAGCAGTACTTC. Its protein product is CASSASRGFGEQYF.

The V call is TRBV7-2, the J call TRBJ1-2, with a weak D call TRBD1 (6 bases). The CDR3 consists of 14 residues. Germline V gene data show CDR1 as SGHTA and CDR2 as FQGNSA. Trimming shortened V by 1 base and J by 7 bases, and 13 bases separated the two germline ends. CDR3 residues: CASSLGGQGRGYTF. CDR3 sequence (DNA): TGTGCCAGCAGCTTAGGGGGGCAGGGTCGTGGCTACACCTTC.

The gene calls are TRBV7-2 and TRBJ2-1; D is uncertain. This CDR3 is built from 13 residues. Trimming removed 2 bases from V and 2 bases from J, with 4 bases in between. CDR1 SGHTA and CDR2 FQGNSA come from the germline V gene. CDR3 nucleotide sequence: TGTGCCAGCAGCTTAAGAGCCTACAATGAGCAGTTCTTC. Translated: CASSLRAYNEQFF.

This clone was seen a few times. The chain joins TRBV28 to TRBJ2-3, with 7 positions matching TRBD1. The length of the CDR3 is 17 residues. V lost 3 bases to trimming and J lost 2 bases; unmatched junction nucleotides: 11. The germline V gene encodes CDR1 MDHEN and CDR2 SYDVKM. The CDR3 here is CASSFSMTGIPTDTQYF. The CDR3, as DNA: TGTGCCAGCAGTTTCTCCATGACAGGGATTCCCACAGATACGCAGTATTTT.

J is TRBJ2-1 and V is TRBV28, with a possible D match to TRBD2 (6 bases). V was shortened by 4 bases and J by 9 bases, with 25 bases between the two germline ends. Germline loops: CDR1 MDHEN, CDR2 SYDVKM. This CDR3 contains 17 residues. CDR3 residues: CASSSPFAGKGVGEQFF. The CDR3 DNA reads TGTGCCAGCAGTTCCCCCTTTGCGGGGAAAGGCGTTGGTGAGCAGTTCTTC.

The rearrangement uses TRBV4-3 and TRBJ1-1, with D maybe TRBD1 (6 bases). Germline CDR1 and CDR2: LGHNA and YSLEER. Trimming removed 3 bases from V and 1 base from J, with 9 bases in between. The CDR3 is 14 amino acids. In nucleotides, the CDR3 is TGCGCCAGCAGCCAGCACAGGGAGAACACTGAAGCTTTCTTT. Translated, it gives CASSQHRENTEAFF.

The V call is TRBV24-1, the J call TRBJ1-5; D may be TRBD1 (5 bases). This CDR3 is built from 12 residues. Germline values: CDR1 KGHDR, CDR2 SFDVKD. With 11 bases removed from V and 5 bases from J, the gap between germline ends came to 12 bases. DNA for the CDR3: TGTGCCATCGGAGGGGTAGATCAGCCCCAGCATTTT. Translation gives CAIGGVDQPQHF.

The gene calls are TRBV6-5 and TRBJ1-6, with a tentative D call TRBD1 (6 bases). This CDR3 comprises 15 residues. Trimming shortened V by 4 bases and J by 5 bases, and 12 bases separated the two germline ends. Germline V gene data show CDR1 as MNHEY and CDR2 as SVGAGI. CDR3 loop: CASSLTGSDNSPLHF. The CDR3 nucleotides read TGTGCCAGCAGTTTAACAGGGTCCGATAATTCACCCCTCCACTTT.

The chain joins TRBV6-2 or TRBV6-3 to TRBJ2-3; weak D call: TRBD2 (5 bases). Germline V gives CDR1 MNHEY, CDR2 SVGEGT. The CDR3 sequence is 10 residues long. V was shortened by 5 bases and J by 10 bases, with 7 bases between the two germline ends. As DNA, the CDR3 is TGTGCCAGCAGTCGGGGAGCGCAGTATTTT. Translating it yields CASSRGAQYF.